This T cell receptor beta chain stems from a study of T cell changes during pregnancy in multiple sclerosis. After removal of 5 bases from V and 7 bases from J, the junction contained 5 bases not matched to a gene. The CDR3 runs to 13 residues. CDR1 SGHVS and CDR2 FQNEAQ come from the germline V gene. This table comes from immunoSEQ multiplex PCR, and its TCRdb copy is limited to in-frame clones, with some not included. The sample has 40,000 to 60,000 clones, 92% seen once. This sequence was found in a female donor with multiple sclerosis, enrolled in a pregnancy study. The chain couples TRBV7-8 to TRBJ1-2; 9 nucleotides align to TRBD1. Material: peripheral blood, obtained after pregnancy. The CDR3 region is CASSIDRGGGYTF. In nucleotides, the CDR3 is TGTGCCAGCAGCATAGACAGGGGGGGTGGCTACACCTTC. Together with reference TRBV7-8 and TRBJ1-2, the CDR3 gives the full variable domain: GAGVSQSPRYKVAKRGQDVALRCDPISGHVSLFWYQQALGQGPEFLTYFQNEAQLDKSGLPSDRFFAERPEGSVSTLKIQRTQQEDSAVYLCASSIDRGGGYTFGSGTRLTVV.